This T cell receptor (beta chain) was found in a study of blood T cells in healthy people across ages. General study findings and limits: A strong correlation was found between TCR beta diversity and the percentage of naive T cells. The long-lived group displayed more naive CD4+ cells, plus higher diversity, than the aged donors did.

In the case of this clonotype: What it recognizes is unknown.

A J-beta primer mix and a sample-barcoded 5' primer were used in a second PCR of roughly 7 to 12 cycles. Template switching added a 12-random-nucleotide identifier to every cDNA molecule. The yield of each sample was at least 2.5 million CDR3-containing paired-end reads. TCRdb recomputed calls from the 5' RACE reads with MiXCR, one row per CDR3 protein. The data hold about 1.8 million distinct CDR3 sequences, with about 49% observed a single time. Specimen: blood. The TCR originated in a woman in her thirties or forties in good health.

CDR3 amino acids: CASTEGTSGEGEQFF. As DNA, the CDR3 is TGCGCCAGCACCGAGGGGACTAGCGGGGAAGGGGAGCAGTTCTTC. The V gene is TRBV5-1, the J gene TRBJ2-1, with 13 bases that match TRBD2. The CDR3 consists of 15 residues. Losses at the gene ends were 6 bases for V and 10 bases for J; bases not matched to a gene: 10. Germline V gene lookup returns CDR1 SGHRS and CDR2 YFSETQ.